Sequencing of this T cell receptor (beta chain) was carried out in a study of regulatory T cells in long-lasting Graves disease. This clonotype has at least ten counts. The antigen is unknown. Documented time point: newly diagnosed GD, antithyroid drugs for less than 3 months. RNA from PBMCs was the source of the TCR library. The patients included were those that came from an endocrinology department in Xi'an, China. CDR1 and CDR2 (germline): LGHNT, FRNRAP. This CDR3 comprises 17 residues. V was cut by 3 bases and J by 8 bases, with 23 bases left in between. Study observations and caveats: It was in persistent disease that TRBV28, TRBJ1-2 and TRBJ2-5 were favored.

Sequencing libraries for TCR beta were prepared with iRepertoire HTBI primers and Arm-PCR of CDR3 regions. A single record per CDR3 protein comes from TCRdb applying MiXCR to the multiplex PCR reads. The sample has 360,000 or so distinct CDR3 sequences; approximately 10% are singletons. The same specimen was also included in a second study, on T cells in Graves' hyperthyroidism and ophthalmopathy.

This TCR was recovered from a woman aged 18-30 years with Graves disease. The rearrangement joins TRBV12-5 to TRBJ1-5, with TRBD1 as a possible D gene (5 bases). This material consisted of peripheral blood mononuclear cells (PBMCs), taken at new diagnosis, from a patient treated with antithyroid drugs. The CDR3 loop reads CASGFFIGGRGSEPQHF. The CDR3 DNA is TGTGCTAGTGGTTTTTTCATCGGGGGTCGCGGTAGTGAGCCCCAGCATTTT.